The 18 T cell receptor beta chains given below trace back to one sample, sequenced in a study of blood T cell repertoires in COVID-19. Using immunoSEQ multiplex PCR, the repertoire was profiled, and TCRdb retains in-frame clones only, with some absent. In the table there are about 120,000 clones, about 70% of which are singletons. The specimen sequenced was peripheral blood. These receptors all come from a woman aged 70-85 years with acute or convalescent COVID-19.

V gene TRBV7-8 combines with J gene TRBJ1-5; TRBD1 might be the D (5 bases). The germline gives CDR1 SGHVS, CDR2 FQNEAQ. The CDR3 runs 13 residues. Trimming took 3 bases from V and 5 from J, leaving 8 bases between them. The CDR3 nucleotides are TGTGCCAGCAGCTTCAGGGCCGATCAGCCCCAGCATTTT. Translating it yields CASSFRADQPQHF.

The rearrangement joins TRBV10-3 to TRBJ2-1; 7 bases are shared with TRBD2. J gave up 6 bases and V 6 bases, and 8 bases lay outside the gene matches. The CDR3 length is 14 residues. Germline lookup yields CDR1 ENHRY and CDR2 SYGVKD. Here the CDR3 DNA reads TGTGCCATCAGGCCGAGCTCGGGGGGCAATGAGCAGTTCTTC. Translating gives CAIRPSSGGNEQFF.

The gene calls are TRBV25-1 and TRBJ1-5; tentative D call: TRBD1 (5 bases). V lost 3 bases and J lost 6, with 9 bases in between. Germline V gives CDR1 MGHDK, CDR2 SYGVNS. This CDR3 is built from 13 residues. CDR3 residues: CASSDRDGQPQHF. CDR3 bases: TGTGCCAGCAGTGACAGGGATGGTCAGCCCCAGCATTTT.

This clone was seen a few times. This chain connects TRBV5-4 to TRBJ1-3, with D possibly being TRBD1 (6 bases). The germline V gene has CDR1 SGHNT and CDR2 YYREEE (reference sequence). This CDR3 is built from 17 residues. V was trimmed by 2 bases and J by 0 bases, leaving 15 bases between them. The CDR3: CASSFQGKRTSGNTIYF. CDR3 in DNA: TGTGCCAGCAGCTTCCAGGGGAAAAGGACCTCTGGAAACACCATATATTTT.

CDR3 region: CASSPHGGASQETQYF. The CDR3 bases are TGTGCCAGCAGCCCCCATGGAGGAGCATCTCAAGAGACCCAGTACTTC. The chain combines TRBV9 with TRBJ2-5, with a possible D match to TRBD2 (5 bases). The CDR3 is made up of 16 amino acids. Trimming shortened V by 4 bases and J by 2 bases, and 18 bases separated the two germline ends. Germline assignment: CDR1 SGDLS and CDR2 YYNGEE.

This clone was detected ten times or more. This rearrangement joins TRBV10-1 to TRBJ2-7; a possible D gene is TRBD2 (6 bases). CDR1 and CDR2 from the germline V gene are WNHNN and SYGVQD (reference sequence). CDR3 length: 14 amino acids. V was shortened by 3 bases and J by 7 bases, with 16 bases between the two germline ends. This CDR3 is CASSESGRIGEQYF. As DNA, the CDR3 is TGCGCCAGCAGTGAATCAGGGAGGATCGGGGAGCAGTACTTC.

The V call is TRBV7-9, the J call TRBJ2-1; D remains unclear. Germline assignment: CDR1 SEHNR and CDR2 FQNEAQ (reference sequence). V was shortened by 11 bases and J by 0 bases, with 11 bases between the two germline ends. The CDR3 has 13 residues. The CDR3 DNA reads TGTGCCTGTCAGACATCCTCCTACAATGAGCAGTTCTTC. This gives the protein CACQTSSYNEQFF.

The chain is built from TRBV6-4 and TRBJ2-1; 15 positions agree with TRBD2. The CDR3 has 16 amino acids. Germline V gene data show CDR1 as MRHNA and CDR2 as SNTAGT. V was pared by 5 bases and J by 7 bases, with 6 bases of the junction left unmatched. DNA for the CDR3: TGTGCCAGCAGTACCGGACTAGCGGGAGGGTGGAATGAGCAGTTCTTC. Protein: CASSTGLAGGWNEQFF.

Here the CDR3 reads CASSLLDSSLTYEQYF. CDR3 in DNA: TGTGCCAGCAGTTTGCTTGACAGTTCACTTACCTACGAGCAGTACTTC. The rearrangement uses TRBV28 and TRBJ2-7; D is perhaps TRBD1 (5 bases). The CDR3 has 16 amino acids. V dropped 3 bases and J dropped 2 bases, with 17 bases sitting between them. Germline V gene lookup returns CDR1 MDHEN and CDR2 SYDVKM.

The rearrangement joins TRBV5-1 to TRBJ1-2; D is ambiguous. Germline CDR1 and CDR2: SGHRS and YFSETQ. V lost 0 bases and J lost 4, with 13 bases in between. The CDR3 runs 15 residues. The CDR3 reads CASSLGGSASYGYTF. The CDR3 DNA follows: TGCGCCAGCAGCTTGGGCGGCAGTGCTTCCTATGGCTACACCTTC. The full variable domain, rest sourced from reference TRBV5-1 and TRBJ1-2, is KAGVTQTPRYLIKTRGQQVTLSCSPISGHRSVSWYQQTPGQGLQFLFEYFSETQRNKGNFPGRFSGRQFSNSRSEMNVSTLELGDSALYLCASSLGGSASYGYTFGSGTRLTVV.

A single count supports this clone. The chain carries TRBV7-9 and TRBJ1-5; 8 bases are a match to TRBD1. The CDR3 has 15 residues. J lost 2 bases, V lost 4 bases, and 4 bases had no gene match. Germline V gene data show CDR1 as SEHNR and CDR2 as FQNEAQ (reference sequence). CDR3 nucleotide sequence: TGTGCCAGCAGCTCCGACAGGGGAGGCAATCAGCCCCAGCATTTT. Amino acids: CASSSDRGGNQPQHF.

The chain carries TRBV10-3 and TRBJ2-1; TRBD2 agrees at 13 bases. J lost 9 bases, V lost 0 bases, and 5 bases had no gene match. CDR1 and CDR2 from the germline V gene are ENHRY and SYGVKD. There are 16 residues in the CDR3. Here the CDR3 reads CAISESTSGGYGEQFF. CDR3 sequence (DNA): TGTGCCATCAGTGAGTCGACTAGCGGGGGGTATGGTGAGCAGTTCTTC.

This chain connects TRBV11-2 to TRBJ2-7; no reliable D call. The V end was cut by 1 base, the J end by 7 bases, with 11 bases between. Germline CDR1 and CDR2: SGHAT and FQNNGV. The CDR3 length is 13 residues. The CDR3 sequence is CASSLVPPREQYF. The DNA for the CDR3 is TGTGCCAGCAGCTTAGTTCCACCTAGGGAGCAGTACTTC.

The chain is built from TRBV24-1 and TRBJ2-5; D uncertain. The germline V and J ends were trimmed by 2 bases and 3 bases, with 6 bases remaining between them. The CDR3 is made up of 13 amino acids. CDR1 KGHDR and CDR2 SFDVKD come from the germline V gene. The CDR3 DNA sequence: TGTGCCACCAGTGATTCGTCAGAAGAGACCCAGTACTTC. Translated, it gives CATSDSSEETQYF.

This chain links TRBV6-5 with TRBJ2-7; 8 bases align to TRBD1. The CDR3 consists of 13 residues. Looked up from germline, CDR1 is MNHEY and CDR2 is SVGAGI. The trim removed 6 bases at V and 3 bases at J, leaving 4 bases unmatched. The CDR3 loop is CASRPGTGYEQYF. The CDR3 nucleotides read TGTGCCAGCAGGCCCGGGACAGGCTACGAGCAGTACTTC.

The rearrangement links TRBV9 to TRBJ2-1; TRBD1 matches 9 bases. The V gene's germline CDR1 is SGDLS and CDR2 YYNGEE. CDR3 size: 13 residues. Trimming removed 4 bases from V and 8 bases from J; junction bases left unmatched: 4. The CDR3 sequence: CASSRDRDDEQFF. The CDR3 DNA sequence: TGTGCCAGCAGCCGGGACAGGGATGATGAGCAGTTCTTC.

V gene TRBV19 combines with J gene TRBJ1-1; D gene unclear. V lost 4 bases to trimming and J lost 9 bases, with 12 bases between them. The CDR3 length is 12 residues. The germline gives CDR1 LNHDA, CDR2 SQIVND (reference sequence). The CDR3 loop reads CASSTPGLQAFF. CDR3 nucleotide sequence: TGTGCCAGTAGTACCCCTGGACTTCAAGCTTTCTTT.

This chain joins TRBV3-1 (or the pseudogene TRBV3-2) and TRBJ1-6, with D perhaps matching TRBD1 (6 bases). This CDR3 is 14 amino acids long. V lost 1 base to trimming and J lost 7 bases, with 8 bases between them. Germline CDR1 reads LGHDT; CDR2 reads YNNKEL (reference sequence). The CDR3 DNA sequence: TGTGCCAGCAGCCAAGCCCAGGGGAATTCACCCCTCCACTTT. It encodes CASSQAQGNSPLHF.